This T cell receptor (beta chain) was sequenced for a study of CD8 T cells in Susac syndrome. Study context: Within the sequenced group of Susac syndrome patients, five or six showed active disease and fewer than 10 were in remission.

Points from the study as a whole: CD8+ clones in Susac expanded most in TEMRA cells and active patients.

The V end was cut by 7 bases, the J end by 2 bases, with 8 bases between. The germline gives CDR1 SQVTM, CDR2 ANQGSEA. The CDR3 is made up of 11 amino acids. A quantity of about 0.5 to 1 ug RNA underwent reverse transcription using random hexamers. Multiplex PCR with immunoSEQ amplified the TCR beta CDR3 across 54 Vbeta and 13 Jbeta. TCRdb re-derived calls from the immunoSEQ multiplex PCR reads in MiXCR, one entry per CDR3 protein. The repertoire consists of 100,000 to 150,000 distinct CDR3 sequences, with around 94% occurring once and the leading ten covering about 0.2%. For this clonotype: What it binds is not known.

The chain employs TRBV29-1 and TRBJ1-2, with a tentative D call TRBD1 (6 bases). This receptor was obtained from a human donor with Susac syndrome. Sequenced input: CD8+ T cells from PBMCs. CDR3 sequence: CSGTENYGYTF. As DNA, the CDR3 is TGCAGCGGGACAGAGAACTATGGCTACACCTTC.